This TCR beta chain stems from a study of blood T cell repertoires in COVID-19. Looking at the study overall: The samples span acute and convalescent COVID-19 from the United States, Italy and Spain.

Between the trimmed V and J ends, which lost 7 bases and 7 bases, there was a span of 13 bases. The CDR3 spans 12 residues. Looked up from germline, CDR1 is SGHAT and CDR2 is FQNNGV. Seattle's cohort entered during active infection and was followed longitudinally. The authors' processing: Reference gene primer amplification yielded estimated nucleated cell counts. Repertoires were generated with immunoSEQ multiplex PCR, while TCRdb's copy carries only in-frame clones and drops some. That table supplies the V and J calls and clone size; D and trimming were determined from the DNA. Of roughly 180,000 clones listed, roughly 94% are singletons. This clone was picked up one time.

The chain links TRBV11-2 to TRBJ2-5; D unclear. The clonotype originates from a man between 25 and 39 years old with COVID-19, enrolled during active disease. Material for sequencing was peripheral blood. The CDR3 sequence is CASTRTPGTQYF. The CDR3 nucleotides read TGTGCCAGCACCCGAACCCCCGGGACCCAGTACTTC.